Described below is a single T cell receptor beta chain sequence and its context. The data were obtained in a study of cytomegalovirus exposure and HLA in healthy donors. The CDR3 totals 13 residues. Germline lookup yields CDR1 SGHNT and CDR2 YYREEE (reference sequence). V was pared by 0 bases and J by 12 bases, with 13 bases between. A multiplex PCR was run with 60 Vbeta primers and 13 Jbeta primers. The table came from immunoSEQ multiplex PCR; TCRdb's copy has only in-frame clones and leaves some out. The repertoire includes around 64,000 clones, 75% to 90% of them detected once, and 1.5% to 2.5% sits in the top ten.

The chain uses TRBV5-4 and TRBJ2-1; weak D call: TRBD2 (6 bases). The specimen sequenced was PBMCs. The source of this sequence is a woman in her twenties or thirties in good health and CMV-seronegative. The CDR3: CASSLGGVSRQFF. CDR3 bases: TGTGCCAGCAGCTTGGGGGGGGTGTCTCGGCAGTTCTTC.